Given below is one T cell receptor beta chain in context. Sequencing used immunoSEQ multiplex PCR; TCRdb keeps in-frame clones, though not all of them. The table lists tens of thousands of clones, about four fifths of them singletons. Single viable CD3+CD4+CD8-CD45RO+ cells were sorted as the memory CD4+ T cells. This record belongs to a study of memory CD4+ T cells and cytomegalovirus serostatus. Input material: memory CD4+ T cells from blood. This clonotype was sampled from an adult in good health and CMV-seronegative.

Here the CDR3 DNA reads TGTGCCAGCAGCTCCTTCAGGGGCCTGGGGAATGAGCAGTTCTTC. Its protein product is CASSSFRGLGNEQFF. The chain links TRBV11-3 to TRBJ2-1; a weak D match, TRBD1 (6 bases). The germline V gene encodes CDR1 SGHNT and CDR2 YENEEA. V lost 4 bases and J 7 bases, leaving 17 bases between the germline ends. The CDR3 consists of 15 residues.